These 17 T cell receptor beta chains were sequenced from one sample in a study of T cells in narcolepsy. Clones were read by immunoSEQ multiplex PCR, and TCRdb kept only the in-frame ones, dropping some. There are around 35,000 clones in the sample; around 83% occur only once, and roughly 2.5% lies in the top ten. Source material: CD45RA- memory CD4+ T cells from PBMCs. The receptor source for this set is a human donor with narcolepsy.

The chain couples TRBV27 to TRBJ2-1, with 8 bases that match TRBD1. J was trimmed by 11 bases and V by 8 bases; bases with no gene match: 8. Germline V gene sequence: CDR1 MNHEY, CDR2 SMNVEV (reference sequence). The CDR3 length is 12 residues. The CDR3 region has the DNA TGTGCCAGCGGAGTTCGACAGGGGAAGCAGTTCTTC. Amino acid sequence: CASGVRQGKQFF.

The chain links TRBV5-1 to TRBJ2-1; TRBD2 aligns across 8 bases. The V segment lost 4 bases and the J segment 8 bases; nucleotides outside the gene matches: 11. CDR3 length: 15 amino acids. In germline, CDR1 is SGHRS, CDR2 YFSETQ. CDR3 DNA sequence: TGCGCCAGCAGCCCGAGCGGGAGCCCCCAGTATGAGCAGTTCTTC. This translates into CASSPSGSPQYEQFF.

The rearrangement links TRBV19 to TRBJ2-1, with D possibly being TRBD1 (7 bases). Germline values: CDR1 LNHDA, CDR2 SQIVND (reference sequence). CDR3 length: 13 amino acids. V lost 0 bases and J 9 bases, leaving 9 bases between the germline ends. The CDR3 bases are TGTGCCAGTAGTATAGACAGGGGGGTTGAGCAGTTCTTC. Protein: CASSIDRGVEQFF.

The chain links TRBV7-8 to TRBJ2-7; unclear D gene. Germline values: CDR1 SGHVS, CDR2 FQNEAQ. This CDR3 comprises 12 residues. Trimming took off 6 bases at V and 5 bases at J, with 11 bases between the two ends. The CDR3 loop is CASSTQFHEQYF. In DNA form, the CDR3 reads TGTGCCAGCAGTACCCAGTTCCACGAGCAGTACTTC.

The chain is built from TRBV5-4 and TRBJ1-2; weak D call: TRBD1 (6 bases). There are 14 residues in the CDR3. V dropped 4 bases and J dropped 0 bases, with 10 bases sitting between them. The germline V gene has CDR1 SGHNT and CDR2 YYREEE (reference sequence). CDR3 sequence: CASSVQGANYGYTF. The CDR3 DNA follows: TGTGCCAGCAGCGTACAGGGAGCTAACTATGGCTACACCTTC.

The chain combines TRBV15 with TRBJ1-4; TRBD1 is a possible D gene (5 bases). Per germline, CDR1 LNHNV and CDR2 YYDKDF (reference sequence). The CDR3 consists of 17 residues. The ends were cut back, 5 bases at V and 8 bases at J, with 24 bases in the middle. CDR3 sequence reads: CATSRPFSGPRTEKLFF. The CDR3 region has the DNA TGTGCCACCAGCCGTCCCTTTTCGGGGCCCCGAACCGAAAAACTGTTTTTT.

This clone came up once. The chain couples TRBV7-9 to TRBJ2-7; a weak D match, TRBD1 (6 bases). This CDR3 has 14 residues. Trimming left V 4 bases short and J 7 bases short, with 17 bases between. Germline CDR1 SEHNR, CDR2 FQNEAQ (reference sequence). The CDR3 region has the DNA TGTGCCAGCAGCTCCCTCCGGGACACGAAGGAGCAGTACTTC. Translating it yields CASSSLRDTKEQYF.

V is TRBV19 and J is TRBJ1-1; D is unclear. V lost 3 bases, J lost 4 bases, and 15 bases lay in between. Germline V gene sequence: CDR1 LNHDA, CDR2 SQIVND (reference sequence). CDR3 length equals 15 residues. CDR3 sequence: CASSMGTTTGTEAFF. The CDR3 DNA follows: TGTGCCAGTAGTATGGGCACCACTACGGGCACTGAAGCTTTCTTT.

The gene calls are TRBV10-3 and TRBJ1-2; D is perhaps TRBD1 (5 bases). The CDR3 has 14 residues. CDR1 and CDR2 (germline): ENHRY, SYGVKD. V lost 11 bases and J 3 bases, leaving 19 bases between the germline ends. This chain's CDR3 is CAVTSGHTDYGYTF. CDR3 in DNA: TGTGCCGTCACTTCAGGGCACACCGACTATGGCTACACCTTC.

The chain combines TRBV30 with TRBJ2-3, with 7 bases lining up with TRBD1. The CDR3 runs 15 residues. From germline, CDR1 is GTSNPN and CDR2 SVGIG (reference sequence). V shed 2 bases and J 0 bases; nucleotides not matched to a gene: 5. CDR3 protein: CAWSQDRVSTDTQYF. In DNA form, the CDR3 reads TGTGCCTGGAGTCAAGACAGGGTTAGCACAGATACGCAGTATTTT.

This clone was detected once. The chain joins TRBV28 to TRBJ2-7; maybe TRBD2 (6 bases). Trimming removed 6 bases from V and 1 base from J, with 16 bases in between. CDR1 MDHEN and CDR2 SYDVKM come from the germline V gene. The CDR3 consists of 15 residues. Here the CDR3 reads CASSLGRAGSYEQYF. Here the CDR3 DNA reads TGTGCCAGCAGCCTCGGGCGGGCGGGATCCTACGAGCAGTACTTC.

The CDR3 DNA sequence: TGTGCCAGTAGGTGGGGCGATTTAGGTGAAGCTTTCTTT. As protein: CASRWGDLGEAFF. This chain connects TRBV19 to TRBJ1-1; D is possibly TRBD1 (5 bases). V was trimmed by 6 bases and J by 7 bases, leaving 15 bases between them. Germline values: CDR1 LNHDA, CDR2 SQIVND (reference sequence). The CDR3 covers 13 residues.

This chain links TRBV28 with TRBJ2-5; D is unclear. In germline, CDR1 is MDHEN, CDR2 SYDVKM. Trimming stripped 5 bases from V and 9 bases from J, with 10 bases between. The CDR3 has 11 residues. This CDR3 is CASSHVVPQYF. CDR3 coding DNA: TGTGCCAGCAGTCACGTAGTCCCCCAGTACTTC.

The chain couples TRBV5-1 to TRBJ1-1, with D unresolved. This CDR3 is 16 amino acids long. Per germline, CDR1 SGHRS and CDR2 YFSETQ. V was shortened by 0 bases and J by 0 bases, with 12 bases between the two germline ends. CDR3 sequence (DNA): TGCGCCAGCAGCTTGGCGGTAGGGTCCATGAACACTGAAGCTTTCTTT. It is translated as CASSLAVGSMNTEAFF. Full variable domain (missing parts from reference TRBV5-1 and TRBJ1-1): KAGVTQTPRYLIKTRGQQVTLSCSPISGHRSVSWYQQTPGQGLQFLFEYFSETQRNKGNFPGRFSGRQFSNSRSEMNVSTLELGDSALYLCASSLAVGSMNTEAFFGQGTRLTVV.

This clone appeared a few times. The rearrangement joins TRBV30 to TRBJ2-3; D is unresolved. V lost 2 bases and J 2 bases, leaving 11 bases between the germline ends. Germline loops: CDR1 GTSNPN, CDR2 SVGIG (reference sequence). The CDR3 is made up of 14 amino acids. CDR3 region: CAWSPGSFTDTQYF. The CDR3 DNA is TGTGCCTGGAGTCCCGGGTCTTTCACAGATACGCAGTATTTT.

V is TRBV7-2 and J is TRBJ1-6; tentatively, D is TRBD1 (6 bases). From germline, CDR1 is SGHTA and CDR2 FQGNSA. The CDR3 totals 16 residues. Trimming took 5 bases from V and 4 from J, leaving 15 bases between them. The CDR3 here is CASSPHYREYNSPLHF. The CDR3 DNA is TGTGCCAGCAGCCCCCACTACAGGGAGTATAATTCACCCCTCCACTTT.

The chain couples TRBV7-2 to TRBJ1-2; D gene unclear. Germline CDR1 reads SGHTA; CDR2 reads FQGNSA. The CDR3 consists of 16 residues. Between the trimmed V and J ends, which lost 4 bases and 4 bases, there was a span of 19 bases. CDR3 sequence reads: CASSSALISTGYGYTF. CDR3 bases: TGTGCCAGCAGCTCAGCTCTAATTAGTACGGGCTATGGCTACACCTTC.